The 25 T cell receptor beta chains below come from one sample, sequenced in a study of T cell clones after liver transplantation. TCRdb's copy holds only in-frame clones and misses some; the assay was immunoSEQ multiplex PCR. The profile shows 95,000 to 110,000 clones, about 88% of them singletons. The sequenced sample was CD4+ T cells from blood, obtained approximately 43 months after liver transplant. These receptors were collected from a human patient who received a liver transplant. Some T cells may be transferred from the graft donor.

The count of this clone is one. The CDR3 here is CASSQSYNEQFF. CDR3 DNA sequence: TGTGCCAGCAGCCAGTCCTACAATGAGCAGTTCTTC. The chain has TRBV7-6 and TRBJ2-1, with D hard to call. The length of the CDR3 is 12 residues. The V gene lost 5 bases and the J gene lost 1 base, with 3 bases spanning the gap. Germline values: CDR1 SGHVS, CDR2 FNYEAQ.

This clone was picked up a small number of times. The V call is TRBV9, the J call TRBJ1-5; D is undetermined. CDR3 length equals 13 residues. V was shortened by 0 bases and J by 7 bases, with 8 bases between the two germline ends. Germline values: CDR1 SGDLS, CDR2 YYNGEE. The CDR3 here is CASSVGAGQPQHF. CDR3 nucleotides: TGTGCCAGCAGCGTAGGGGCGGGACAGCCCCAGCATTTT.

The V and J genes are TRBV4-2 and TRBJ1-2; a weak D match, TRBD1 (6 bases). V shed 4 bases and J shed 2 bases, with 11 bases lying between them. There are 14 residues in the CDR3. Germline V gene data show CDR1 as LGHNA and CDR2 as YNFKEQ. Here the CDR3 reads CASSPGQGNYGYTF. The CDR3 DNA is TGTGCCAGCAGCCCGGGACAAGGCAACTATGGCTACACCTTC.

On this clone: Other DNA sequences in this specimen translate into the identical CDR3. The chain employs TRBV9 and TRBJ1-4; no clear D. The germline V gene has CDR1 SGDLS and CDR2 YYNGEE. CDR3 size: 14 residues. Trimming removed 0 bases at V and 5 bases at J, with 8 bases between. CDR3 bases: TGTGCCAGCAGCGTAGGGGCGGGGAATGAAAAACTGTTTTTT. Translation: CASSVGAGNEKLFF.

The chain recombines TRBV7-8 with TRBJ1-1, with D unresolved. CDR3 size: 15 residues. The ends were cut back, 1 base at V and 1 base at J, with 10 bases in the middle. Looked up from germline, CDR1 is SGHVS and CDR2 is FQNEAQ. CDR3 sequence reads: CASSLGATRNTEAFF. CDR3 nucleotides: TGTGCCAGCAGCTTAGGGGCCACACGGAACACTGAAGCTTTCTTT.

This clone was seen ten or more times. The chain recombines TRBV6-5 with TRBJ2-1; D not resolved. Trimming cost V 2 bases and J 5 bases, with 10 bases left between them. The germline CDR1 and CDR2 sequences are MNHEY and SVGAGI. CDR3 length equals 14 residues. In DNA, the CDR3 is TGTGCCAGCAGTTACGTGCGCACAGACAATGAGCAGTTCTTC. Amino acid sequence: CASSYVRTDNEQFF.

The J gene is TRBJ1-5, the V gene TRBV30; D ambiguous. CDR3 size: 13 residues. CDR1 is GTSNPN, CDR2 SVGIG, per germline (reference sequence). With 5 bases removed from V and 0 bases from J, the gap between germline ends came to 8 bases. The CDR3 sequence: CAWSLNSNQPQHF. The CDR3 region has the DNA TGTGCCTGGTCTCTCAATAGCAATCAGCCCCAGCATTTT.

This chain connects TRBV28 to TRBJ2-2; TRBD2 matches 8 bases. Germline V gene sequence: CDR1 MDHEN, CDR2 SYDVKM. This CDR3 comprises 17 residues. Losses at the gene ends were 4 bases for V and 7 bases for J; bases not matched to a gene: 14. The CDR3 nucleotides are TGTGCCAGCAGTTCAAGAACTAGCGGACGTTCGGGCGGGGAGCTGTTTTTT. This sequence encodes CASSSRTSGRSGGELFF.

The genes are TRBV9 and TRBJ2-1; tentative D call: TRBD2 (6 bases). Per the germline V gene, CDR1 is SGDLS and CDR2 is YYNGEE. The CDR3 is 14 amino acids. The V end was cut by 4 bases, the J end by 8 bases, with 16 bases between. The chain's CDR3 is CASSYRTEGDEQFF. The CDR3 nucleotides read TGTGCCAGCAGCTATCGGACGGAGGGCGATGAGCAGTTCTTC.

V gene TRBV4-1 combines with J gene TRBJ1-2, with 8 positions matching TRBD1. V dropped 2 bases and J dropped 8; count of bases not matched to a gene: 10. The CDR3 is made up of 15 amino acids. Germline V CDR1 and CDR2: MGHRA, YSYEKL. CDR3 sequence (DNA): TGCGCCAGCAGCCAACAAGTTCAGGGGGCTATCGGCTACACCTTC. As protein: CASSQQVQGAIGYTF.

This chain's CDR3 is CASSMKQGGNQPQHF. The CDR3 nucleotides read TGTGCCAGTAGTATGAAACAGGGAGGCAATCAGCCCCAGCATTTT. V gene TRBV19 combines with J gene TRBJ1-5; TRBD1 might be the D (6 bases). V dropped 3 bases and J dropped 2 bases, with 11 bases sitting between them. The germline CDR1 and CDR2 sequences are LNHDA and SQIVND (reference sequence). The CDR3 totals 15 residues.

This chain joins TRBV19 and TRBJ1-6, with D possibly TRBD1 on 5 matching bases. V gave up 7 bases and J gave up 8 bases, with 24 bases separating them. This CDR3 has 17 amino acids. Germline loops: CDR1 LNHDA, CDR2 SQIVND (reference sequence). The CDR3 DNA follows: TGTGCCAGTACCCCTTTCGGGGGAGGTAGGGGAGATTCACCCCTCCACTTT. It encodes CASTPFGGGRGDSPLHF.

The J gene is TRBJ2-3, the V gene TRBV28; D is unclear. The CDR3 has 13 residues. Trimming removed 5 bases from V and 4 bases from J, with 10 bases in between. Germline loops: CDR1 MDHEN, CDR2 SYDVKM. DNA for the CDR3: TGTGCCAGCAGTCCCCAGTTCCCAGATACGCAGTATTTT. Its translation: CASSPQFPDTQYF.

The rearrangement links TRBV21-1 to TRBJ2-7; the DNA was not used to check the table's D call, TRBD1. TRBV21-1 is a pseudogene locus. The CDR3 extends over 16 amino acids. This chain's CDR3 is CASSKAPDTPLWEQYF. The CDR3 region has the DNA TGTGCCAGCAGCAAAGCCCCGGACACGCCACTTTGGGAGCAGTACTTC.

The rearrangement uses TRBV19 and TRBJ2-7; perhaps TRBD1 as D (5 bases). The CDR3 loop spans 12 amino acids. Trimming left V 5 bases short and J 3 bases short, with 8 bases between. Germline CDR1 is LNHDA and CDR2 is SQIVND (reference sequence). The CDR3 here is CASSGQGYEQYF. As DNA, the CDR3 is TGTGCCAGTAGTGGGCAGGGCTACGAGCAGTACTTC. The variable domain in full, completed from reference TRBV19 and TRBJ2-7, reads DGGITQSPKYLFRKEGQNVTLSCEQNLNHDAMYWYRQDPGQGLRLIYYSQIVNDFQKGDIAEGYSVSREKKESFPLTVTSAQKNPTAFYLCASSGQGYEQYFGPGTRLTVT.

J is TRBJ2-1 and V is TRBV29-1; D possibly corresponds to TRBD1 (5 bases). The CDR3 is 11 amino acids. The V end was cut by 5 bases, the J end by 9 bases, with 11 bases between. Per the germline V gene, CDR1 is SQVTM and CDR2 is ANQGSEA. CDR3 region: CSVRPRGEQFF. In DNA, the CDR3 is TGCAGCGTTCGCCCAAGGGGTGAGCAGTTCTTC.

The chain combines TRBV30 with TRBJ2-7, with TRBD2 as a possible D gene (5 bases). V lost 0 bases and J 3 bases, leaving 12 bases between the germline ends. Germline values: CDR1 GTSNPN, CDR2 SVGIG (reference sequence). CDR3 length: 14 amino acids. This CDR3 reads CAWSVEGLLYEQYF. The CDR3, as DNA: TGTGCCTGGAGTGTAGAGGGTCTACTCTACGAGCAGTACTTC.

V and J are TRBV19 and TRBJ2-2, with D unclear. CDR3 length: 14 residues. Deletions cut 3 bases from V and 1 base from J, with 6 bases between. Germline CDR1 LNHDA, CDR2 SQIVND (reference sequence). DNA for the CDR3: TGTGCCAGTAGTATGGGGTTGAACACCGGGGAGCTGTTTTTT. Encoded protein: CASSMGLNTGELFF. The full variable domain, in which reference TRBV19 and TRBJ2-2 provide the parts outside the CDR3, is DGGITQSPKYLFRKEGQNVTLSCEQNLNHDAMYWYRQDPGQGLRLIYYSQIVNDFQKGDIAEGYSVSREKKESFPLTVTSAQKNPTAFYLCASSMGLNTGELFFGEGSRLTVL.

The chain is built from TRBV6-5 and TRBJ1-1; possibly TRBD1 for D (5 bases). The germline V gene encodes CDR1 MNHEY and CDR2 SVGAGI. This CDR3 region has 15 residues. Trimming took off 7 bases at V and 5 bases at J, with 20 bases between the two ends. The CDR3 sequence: CASTFSGPRGTEAFF. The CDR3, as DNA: TGTGCCAGCACGTTTTCGGGACCGCGTGGGACTGAAGCTTTCTTT.

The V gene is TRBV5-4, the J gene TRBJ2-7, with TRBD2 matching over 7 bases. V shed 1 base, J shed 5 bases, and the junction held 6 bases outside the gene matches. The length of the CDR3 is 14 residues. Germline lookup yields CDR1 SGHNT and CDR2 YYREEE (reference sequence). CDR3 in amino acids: CASSLWTREHEQYF. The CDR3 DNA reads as TGTGCCAGCAGCTTGTGGACTAGGGAGCACGAGCAGTACTTC.

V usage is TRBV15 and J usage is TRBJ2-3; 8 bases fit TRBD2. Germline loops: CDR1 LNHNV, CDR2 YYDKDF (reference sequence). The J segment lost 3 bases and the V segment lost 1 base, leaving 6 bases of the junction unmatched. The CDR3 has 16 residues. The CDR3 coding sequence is TGTGCCACCAGCAGAGGGAGGGGCGGGGGGACAGATACGCAGTATTTT. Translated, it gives CATSRGRGGGTDTQYF.

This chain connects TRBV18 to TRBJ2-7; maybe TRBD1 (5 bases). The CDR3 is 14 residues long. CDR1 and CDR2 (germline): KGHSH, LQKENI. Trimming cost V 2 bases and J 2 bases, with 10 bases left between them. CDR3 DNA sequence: TGTGCCAGCTCACCAGGGGCGCAGACCTACGAGCAGTACTTC. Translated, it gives CASSPGAQTYEQYF.

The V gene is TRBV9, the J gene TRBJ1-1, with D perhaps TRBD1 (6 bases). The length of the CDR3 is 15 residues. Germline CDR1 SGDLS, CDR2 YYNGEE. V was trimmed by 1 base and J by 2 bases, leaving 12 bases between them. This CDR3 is CASSVRGGANTEAFF. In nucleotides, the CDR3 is TGTGCCAGCAGCGTACGGGGGGGCGCTAACACTGAAGCTTTCTTT.

CDR3 nucleotides: TGTGCAAGTCGAAGAGCCCTAAATTCACCCCTCCACTTT. Its translation is CASRRALNSPLHF. V is TRBV12-2 and J is TRBJ1-6. TRBV12-2 is a listed pseudogene. There are 13 residues in the CDR3.

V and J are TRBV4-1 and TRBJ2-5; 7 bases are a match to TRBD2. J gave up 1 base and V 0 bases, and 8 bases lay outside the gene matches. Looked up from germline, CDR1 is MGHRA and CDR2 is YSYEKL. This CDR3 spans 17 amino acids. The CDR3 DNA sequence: TGCGCCAGCAGCCAAGAATCTCTCGGGGGGATCCAAGAGACCCAGTACTTC. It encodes CASSQESLGGIQETQYF.